A single sample is the source of the 20 T cell receptor beta chains below, sequenced in a study of cytomegalovirus exposure and HLA in healthy donors (dated by TCRdb to 2015 to 2018). The library came from the immunoSEQ multiplex PCR assay. The multiplex PCR relied on a mix of 60 forward primers for TCR Vbeta segments and 13 reverse primers for TCR Jbeta segments. Not all clones reach the TCRdb copy of this immuneACCESS table, which keeps in-frame sequences only. Checked studies attribute under half of the gap to unresolved V genes and leave the rest unexplained. The sample yields 200,000 to 250,000 clones; about 88% were counted once. 0.2% to 0.25% of the sample is held by the ten biggest clonotypes. Sample: PBMCs. These receptors were obtained from a girl aged 2-10 years in good health and CMV-seronegative.

The chain joins TRBV6-6 to TRBJ2-5; 10 bases fit TRBD2. V was clipped by 7 bases and J by 3 bases; unmatched bases: 2. This CDR3 has 13 residues. Germline V gene sequence: CDR1 MNHNY, CDR2 SVGAGI (reference sequence). CDR3 protein: CASIAGGEETQYF. CDR3 coding DNA: TGTGCCAGCATAGCGGGGGGCGAAGAGACCCAGTACTTC.

This chain links TRBV5-1 with TRBJ2-2; maybe TRBD2 (6 bases). CDR3 length: 13 residues. Trimming stripped 0 bases from V and 6 bases from J, with 6 bases between. Germline V lookup: CDR1 SGHRS, CDR2 YFSETQ. CDR3: CASSLGEAGELFF. The CDR3 nucleotides read TGCGCCAGCAGCTTGGGGGAGGCCGGGGAGCTGTTTTTT.

This clone has only one observation. The chain uses TRBV29-1 and TRBJ2-1; 8 bases agree with TRBD2. V lost 4 bases to trimming and J lost 6 bases; unmatched junction nucleotides: 8. From germline, CDR1 is SQVTM and CDR2 ANQGSEA. The CDR3 extends over 14 amino acids. CDR3 sequence: CSVGAGATFNEQFF. CDR3 coding DNA: TGCAGCGTTGGAGCGGGAGCCACATTCAATGAGCAGTTCTTC.

The chain couples TRBV11-3 to TRBJ2-2, with D perhaps matching TRBD1 (5 bases). Germline lookup yields CDR1 SGHNT and CDR2 YENEEA. The V end was cut by 3 bases, the J end by 4 bases, with 9 bases between. The CDR3 totals 14 residues. The CDR3 loop reads CASSLAGLTGELFF. The CDR3 DNA sequence: TGTGCCAGCAGCTTGGCAGGGCTCACCGGGGAGCTGTTTTTT.

V usage is TRBV11-2 and J usage is TRBJ1-2, with a possible D match to TRBD1 (5 bases). Germline CDR1 and CDR2: SGHAT and FQNNGV. The CDR3 is 16 residues long. V lost 4 bases and J 3 bases, leaving 18 bases between the germline ends. In DNA, the CDR3 is TGTGCCAGCAGCTCAGCGGGGAGGGGCTTGGACTATGGCTACACCTTC. Its protein is CASSSAGRGLDYGYTF.

This clone was found once. The chain has TRBV2 and TRBJ1-1, with 7 bases aligning to TRBD1. Losses at the gene ends were 5 bases for V and 4 bases for J; bases not matched to a gene: 25. The germline CDR1 and CDR2 sequences are SNHLY and FYNNEI. The CDR3 runs to 20 residues. This CDR3 is CASSFDPLRDSSALGTEAFF. The DNA of the CDR3 is TGTGCCAGCAGTTTTGACCCTCTCCGGGACAGCTCCGCTCTGGGCACTGAAGCTTTCTTT.

The chain joins TRBV15 to TRBJ1-5; D gene unclear. The CDR3 sequence is 15 residues long. V lost 1 base and J lost 7, with 14 bases in between. CDR1 LNHNV and CDR2 YYDKDF come from the germline V gene (reference sequence). The DNA for the CDR3 is TGTGCCACCAGCAGAGGGTTTTCTACTAACCAGCCCCAGCATTTT. Its protein product is CATSRGFSTNQPQHF.

V is TRBV6-1 and J is TRBJ2-7; 8 bases are shared with TRBD1. J gave up 2 bases and V 8 bases, and 8 bases lay outside the gene matches. This CDR3 is built from 14 residues. The germline V gene has CDR1 MNHNS and CDR2 SASEGT. The CDR3 reads CASDGDRPPYEQYF. The CDR3 DNA sequence: TGTGCCAGCGACGGGGACAGGCCTCCCTACGAGCAGTACTTC.

The sample holds one count of this clone. The J gene is TRBJ1-5, the V gene TRBV21-1. TRBV21-1 is listed as a pseudogene. The CDR3 loop spans 15 amino acids. Here the CDR3 DNA reads TGTGCCAGCAGCAAAGGTCGGAGGAGCAGTCAGCCCCAGCATTTT. Translation gives CASSKGRRSSQPQHF.

In its sample, this clone was seen once. This chain links TRBV7-2 with TRBJ2-1; 7 nucleotides agree with TRBD2. J lost 4 bases, V lost 4 bases, and 7 bases had no gene match. CDR3 length: 15 residues. Germline values: CDR1 SGHTA, CDR2 FQGNSA. This CDR3 reads CASSSRGTLYNEQFF. The CDR3 DNA is TGTGCCAGCAGCTCGCGGGGGACCCTTTACAATGAGCAGTTCTTC. Supplemented by reference TRBV7-2 and TRBJ2-1, the full variable domain reads GAGVSQSPSNKVTEKGKDVELRCDPISGHTALYWYRQSLGQGLEFLIYFQGNSAPDKSGLPSDRFSAERTGGSVSTLTIQRTQQEDSAVYLCASSSRGTLYNEQFFGPGTRLTVL.

This chain links TRBV7-7 with TRBJ2-2; no clear D gene. The CDR3 contains 13 residues. V lost 5 bases, J lost 2 bases, and 6 bases lay in between. From germline, CDR1 is SSHAT and CDR2 FNYEAQ (reference sequence). The CDR3 is CASSLSNTGELFF. Written as DNA, the CDR3 is TGTGCCAGCAGCCTATCCAACACCGGGGAGCTGTTTTTT.

The CDR3 sequence is CASSLGGSGGRQETQYF. As DNA, the CDR3 is TGCGCCAGCAGCTTGGGGGGCAGCGGGGGCAGACAAGAGACCCAGTACTTC. The rearrangement joins TRBV5-1 to TRBJ2-5; 8 positions agree with TRBD2. V lost 0 bases, J lost 2 bases, and 9 bases stayed unmatched. The CDR3 has 17 residues. CDR1 is SGHRS and CDR2 is YFSETQ in the germline V gene.

Concerning this clone itself: This same CDR3 is encoded by further DNA sequences in the sample. The chain joins TRBV10-3 to TRBJ1-2; D gene ambiguous. The CDR3 is made up of 12 amino acids. V lost 0 bases, J lost 6 bases, and 5 bases lay in between. The germline CDR1 and CDR2 sequences are ENHRY and SYGVKD. This CDR3 is CAISESRDGYTF. CDR3 DNA sequence: TGTGCCATCAGTGAGTCACGGGATGGCTACACCTTC.

The J gene is TRBJ2-2, the V gene TRBV7-8; 10 nucleotides match TRBD2. The germline CDR1 and CDR2 sequences are SGHVS and FQNEAQ. CDR3 length equals 15 residues. Trimming removed 6 bases from V and 1 base from J; junction bases left unmatched: 2. As DNA, the CDR3 is TGTGCCAGCAGGAGACTAGCGGGGAACACCGGGGAGCTGTTTTTT. The encoded protein is CASRRLAGNTGELFF. Full variable domain (rest looked up from reference TRBV7-8 and TRBJ2-2): GAGVSQSPRYKVAKRGQDVALRCDPISGHVSLFWYQQALGQGPEFLTYFQNEAQLDKSGLPSDRFFAERPEGSVSTLKIQRTQQEDSAVYLCASRRLAGNTGELFFGEGSRLTVL.

The rearrangement uses TRBV25-1 and TRBJ2-1; tentatively, D is TRBD1 (6 bases). V shed 4 bases and J shed 3 bases, with 16 bases lying between them. The V gene's germline CDR1 is MGHDK and CDR2 SYGVNS. This CDR3 spans 16 amino acids. In nucleotides, the CDR3 is TGTGCCAGCAGTGCCATCTTGGGACAAGACTACAATGAGCAGTTCTTC. This encodes CASSAILGQDYNEQFF.

The CDR3 nucleotides read TGTGCCAGCACCACATGGTCCGGGTCGGGGAACACTGAAGCTTTCTTT. Protein sequence: CASTTWSGSGNTEAFF. This chain joins TRBV7-9 and TRBJ1-1; D not resolved. The CDR3 has 16 amino acids. Per the germline V gene, CDR1 is SEHNR and CDR2 is FQNEAQ (reference sequence). V shed 7 bases and J shed 1 base, with 19 bases lying between them.

In DNA form, the CDR3 reads TGCGCCAGCAGGGGGACAGGGGGCGTCTCCTACGAGCAGTACTTC. It yields the protein CASRGTGGVSYEQYF. This chain joins TRBV10-2 and TRBJ2-7, with 12 bases matching TRBD1. V trimming: 6 bases; J trimming: 0 bases; junction bases outside the gene matches: 3. The CDR3 length is 15 residues. Germline V gene data show CDR1 as WSHSY and CDR2 as SAAADI.

This CDR3 reads CASSSQGTTTKNIQYF. CDR3 sequence (DNA): TGTGCCAGCAGTTCACAGGGTACAACAACCAAAAACATTCAGTACTTC. The chain couples TRBV27 to TRBJ2-4; a possible D gene is TRBD1 (6 bases). The CDR3 loop spans 16 amino acids. CDR1 is MNHEY, CDR2 SMNVEV, per germline (reference sequence). V gave up 4 bases and J gave up 2 bases, with 15 bases separating them.

The chain has TRBV6-1 and TRBJ2-3; 13 bases are a match to TRBD2. Trimming removed 0 bases from V and 2 bases from J; junction bases left unmatched: 8. This CDR3 region has 19 residues. Germline CDR1 MNHNS, CDR2 SASEGT. In DNA form, the CDR3 reads TGTGCCAGCAGTGAAGCCTTCCGGACTAGCGGGGGAAACACAGATACGCAGTATTTT. It codes for CASSEAFRTSGGNTDTQYF.

This chain uses TRBV7-2 with TRBJ2-3, with 8 bases identical to TRBD1. Germline V gene lookup returns CDR1 SGHTA and CDR2 FQGNSA. The CDR3 is made up of 16 amino acids. The junction had 10 bases not matched to a gene; V was cut back by 5 bases and J by 3 bases. The chain's CDR3 is CASSQGQVKGTDTQYF. Here the CDR3 DNA reads TGTGCCAGCAGCCAGGGACAGGTGAAGGGGACAGATACGCAGTATTTT. Full variable domain (remainder filled in from reference TRBV7-2 and TRBJ2-3): GAGVSQSPSNKVTEKGKDVELRCDPISGHTALYWYRQSLGQGLEFLIYFQGNSAPDKSGLPSDRFSAERTGGSVSTLTIQRTQQEDSAVYLCASSQGQVKGTDTQYFGPGTRLTVL.